Listed below are T cell receptor beta chains from one sample, sequenced in a study of Ad26.COV2.S vaccination and SARS-CoV-2 variants. TCRdb's copy holds only in-frame clones and misses some; the assay was immunoSEQ multiplex PCR. The sample has approximately 460,000 clones; about 89% are singletons. The sample was peripheral blood, taken in a trial of Ad26.COV2.S vaccine versus placebo. Receptor source: a person aged 18 to 65 who received the Ad26.COV2.S COVID-19 vaccine or a placebo. Each CDR3 is given with its conserved first and last residue. A D gene is named only where the DNA matches it firmly. The size of a clone is reported for some rows only, either as once, few or many, or as a class for expanded clones.

d_gene	v_gene	j_gene	abundance	CDR3aa	CDR3nt
.	TRBV5-5	TRBJ1-5	.	CASSLVGYSNQPQHF	TGTGCCAGCAGCTTGGTTGGGTATAGCAATCAGCCCCAGCATTTT
.	TRBV5-1	TRBJ1-1	few	CASTRNPRVGTEAFF	TGCGCCAGCACTCGAAACCCTAGGGTGGGGACTGAAGCTTTCTTT
TRBD1	TRBV7-2	TRBJ1-2	.	CASSLRSGQGNYGYTF	TGTGCCAGCAGCTTAAGGTCGGGACAGGGAAACTATGGCTACACCTTC
TRBD2	TRBV19	TRBJ2-1	.	CASSISGGGIYNEQFF	TGTGCCAGTAGTATAAGTGGGGGAGGGATCTACAATGAGCAGTTCTTC
.	TRBV20-1	TRBJ1-1	once	CRGGLNTEAFF	TGCAGGGGAGGGCTGAACACTGAAGCTTTCTTT
.	TRBV6-1	TRBJ2-7	few	CASSDVGISYEQYF	TGTGCCAGCAGTGACGTGGGGATTTCCTACGAGCAGTACTTC
.	TRBV27	TRBJ2-5	.	CASSSGKRGNQETQYF	TGTGCCAGCAGTTCCGGCAAACGGGGGAACCAAGAGACCCAGTACTTC
TRBD1	TRBV3-1/TRBV3-2	TRBJ1-1	.	CASSQDWFRGKAFF	TGTGCCAGCAGCCAAGATTGGTTCAGGGGGAAAGCTTTCTTT
.	TRBV7-2	TRBJ2-7	.	CASSLSAGQSTYKQYF	TGTGCCAGCAGCTTATCGGCGGGACAGAGTACGTACAAGCAGTACTTC
.	TRBV18	TRBJ2-5	.	CASSPLAGGETQYF	TGTGCCAGCTCACCATTGGCAGGTGGGGAGACCCAGTACTTC
.	TRBV5-1	TRBJ1-1	.	CASYHDPEVTEAFF	TGCGCCAGCTACCACGACCCCGAGGTCACTGAAGCTTTCTTT
TRBD2	TRBV7-6	TRBJ2-5	.	CASSSFPSWRGEQETQYF	TGTGCCAGCAGCTCCTTCCCCTCTTGGCGGGGGGAACAAGAGACCCAGTACTTC
.	TRBV7-2	TRBJ2-3	.	CASSFLGGGTDTQYF	TGTGCCAGCAGCTTTCTCGGGGGTGGCACAGATACGCAGTATTTT
TRBD1	TRBV7-3	TRBJ1-6	.	CASSLVGTGSSPLHF	TGTGCCAGCAGCTTAGTCGGGACAGGGTCTTCACCCCTCCACTTT
TRBD1	TRBV7-2	TRBJ1-2	.	CASSEPGQYPPRLF	TGTGCCAGCAGCGAACCGGGACAGTATCCCCCCCGACTCTTC
.	TRBV28	TRBJ1-5	.	CASSYHPSGEGWNQPQHF	TGTGCCAGCAGTTACCACCCGTCAGGGGAAGGTTGGAATCAGCCCCAGCATTTT
.	TRBV9	TRBJ2-7	.	CASNRDFSTYEQYF	TGTGCCAGCAACCGGGACTTTTCGACCTACGAGCAGTACTTC
TRBD1	TRBV7-9	TRBJ1-5	.	CASSGTQGASNQPQHF	TGTGCCAGCAGCGGGACACAGGGGGCTAGCAATCAGCCCCAGCATTTT
.	TRBV19	TRBJ2-5	.	CASTLRMDTQTQYF	TGTGCCAGTACGCTCAGGATGGATACTCAGACCCAGTACTTC
TRBD1	TRBV5-4	TRBJ1-6	.	CASSLAGQGESPLHF	TGTGCCAGCAGCTTGGCGGGACAGGGAGAATCACCCCTCCACTTT